A single sample gave rise to the 27 T cell receptor beta chains below, sequenced in a study of T-cell memory formation after mild COVID-19. TCRdb fed the 5' RACE reads into MiXCR, producing one record per CDR3 protein. The sample consists of about 110,000 distinct CDR3 sequences, more than 15% of them appearing once. Sequenced material: PBMCs or a T cell subset sorted from them (not recorded which). These receptors were taken from an adult woman who had mild COVID-19 (a few samples of this study predate the infection). Cell type and time point are not known.

This clonotype showed up just a few times. The chain joins TRBV9 to TRBJ2-3; a weak D match, TRBD1 (8 bases). Germline lookup yields CDR1 SGDLS and CDR2 YYNGEE. CDR3 length equals 14 residues. Trimming left V 2 bases short and J 4 bases short, with 11 bases between. The CDR3 nucleotides read TGTGCCAGCAGCGTCACAGGGGGGGCAGATACGCAGTATTTT. Protein product: CASSVTGGADTQYF.

This clonotype was detected a few times. The chain combines TRBV19 with TRBJ2-1; 9 bases line up with TRBD2. The junction had 4 bases not matched to a gene; V was cut back by 0 bases and J by 4 bases. This CDR3 contains 16 residues. Germline V gives CDR1 LNHDA, CDR2 SQIVND (reference sequence). For the CDR3, the DNA is TGTGCCAGTAGTATAGATCTAGCGGGGTCATACAATGAGCAGTTCTTC. It is translated as CASSIDLAGSYNEQFF.

This clonotype was detected a few times. The rearrangement links TRBV12-3 or TRBV12-4 to TRBJ2-3, with 7 nucleotides matching TRBD1. With V trimmed by 1 base and J by 1 base, 5 bases remained unmatched. This CDR3 comprises 16 residues. The chain's CDR3 is CASSLEGARGTDTQYF. The DNA of the CDR3 is TGTGCCAGCAGTTTAGAGGGGGCGCGGGGCACAGATACGCAGTATTTT.

This clonotype was detected ten times or more. V gene TRBV4-1 combines with J gene TRBJ1-1; D remains ambiguous. Trimming cost V 0 bases and J 1 base, with 9 bases left between them. The CDR3 extends over 15 amino acids. Germline V gene sequence: CDR1 MGHRA, CDR2 YSYEKL. The CDR3: CASSQDGVSNTEAFF. The DNA for the CDR3 is TGCGCCAGCAGCCAAGACGGAGTTTCGAACACTGAAGCTTTCTTT.

The chain has TRBV29-1 and TRBJ1-2; 7 positions match TRBD1. V was pared by 3 bases and J by 0 bases, with 4 bases of the junction left unmatched. Germline-derived CDR1 and CDR2 are SQVTM and ANQGSEA. This CDR3 comprises 14 residues. The CDR3 spells CSVDSTGTNYGYTF. The CDR3 DNA sequence: TGCAGCGTTGACTCGACAGGGACTAACTATGGCTACACCTTC.

This clonotype occurred a few times. The V and J genes are TRBV5-4 and TRBJ2-1, with TRBD2 as a possible D gene (6 bases). CDR1 SGHNT and CDR2 YYREEE come from the germline V gene (reference sequence). V lost 0 bases and J lost 0, with 10 bases in between. The CDR3 is 16 residues long. The CDR3 sequence: CASSLELASSYNEQFF. The DNA of the CDR3 is TGTGCCAGCAGCTTGGAGCTAGCGAGCTCCTACAATGAGCAGTTCTTC.

This clonotype was seen only once. The CDR3 region is CASSGREYTDTQYF. In DNA form, the CDR3 reads TGTGCCAGCAGCGGCAGGGAGTACACAGATACGCAGTATTTT. The chain has TRBV13 and TRBJ2-3, with D perhaps being TRBD1 or TRBD2 (5 bases each). Germline loops: CDR1 PRHDT, CDR2 FYEKMQ (reference sequence). Trimming cost V 5 bases and J 2 bases, with 11 bases left between them. This CDR3 has 14 amino acids.

In this sample, this clonotype turned up a few times. The chain links TRBV7-2 to TRBJ2-1; 9 bases agree with TRBD1. CDR1 is SGHTA, CDR2 FQGNSA, per germline. Trimming at V came to 5 bases and at J to 8 bases, leaving 4 bases not matched to a gene. CDR3 length equals 13 residues. CDR3 in DNA: TGTGCCAGCAGCCCACAGGGGGCCCATGAGCAGTTCTTC. Residues: CASSPQGAHEQFF.

The sample holds many counts of this clonotype. The V and J genes are TRBV7-9 and TRBJ2-1; no clear D gene. Looked up from germline, CDR1 is SEHNR and CDR2 is FQNEAQ (reference sequence). The CDR3 runs 12 residues. The ends were cut back, 0 bases at V and 9 bases at J, with 6 bases in the middle. The DNA of the CDR3 is TGTGCCAGCAGCTTAGCTTTGGGTGAGCAGTTCTTC. Its protein is CASSLALGEQFF.

Only a few counts were recorded for this clonotype. The chain's CDR3 is CASSSGTGDEQFF. CDR3 coding DNA: TGTGCCAGCAGCTCCGGGACAGGGGATGAGCAGTTCTTC. This chain uses TRBV11-2 with TRBJ2-1, with TRBD1 matching 10 bases. Trimming removed 4 bases from V and 8 bases from J; junction bases left unmatched: 2. The germline V gene encodes CDR1 SGHAT and CDR2 FQNNGV. CDR3 length equals 13 residues.

This clonotype was counted a few times. The chain joins TRBV13 to TRBJ2-3; D is possibly TRBD2 (5 bases). Germline loops: CDR1 PRHDT, CDR2 FYEKMQ (reference sequence). The CDR3 totals 15 residues. The V end was cut by 2 bases, the J end by 0 bases, with 9 bases between. The CDR3 is CASSLRGTSTDTQYF. The CDR3 nucleotides are TGTGCCAGCAGCTTACGGGGAACTAGCACAGATACGCAGTATTTT.

This chain links TRBV12-3 or TRBV12-4 with TRBJ1-3; D not certain. Trimming stripped 5 bases from V and 5 bases from J, with 16 bases between. This CDR3 contains 15 residues. For the CDR3, the DNA is TGTGCCAGCAGTCACCCCGAGACGGCTAGAAACACCATATATTTT. Translation: CASSHPETARNTIYF.

There are a few counts of this clonotype. The chain couples TRBV5-1 to TRBJ2-1, with a possible D match to TRBD1 (6 bases). The CDR3 contains 13 residues. Trimming took off 1 base at V and 12 bases at J, with 14 bases between the two ends. Germline loops: CDR1 SGHRS, CDR2 YFSETQ. The CDR3 region has the DNA TGCGCCAGCAGCTTGATTGGGGGCGAAGGGCAGTTCTTC. Amino acid sequence: CASSLIGGEGQFF.

The table lists this clonotype with a few counts. The V and J genes are TRBV4-1 and TRBJ1-2; 9 bases map to TRBD1. This CDR3 region has 16 residues. Germline CDR1 and CDR2: MGHRA and YSYEKL. V lost 1 base, J lost 4 bases, and 7 bases stayed unmatched. The CDR3 DNA reads as TGCGCCAGCAGCCAAGGAAGCACAGGGGGCTTCTATGGCTACACCTTC. This codes for CASSQGSTGGFYGYTF.

This chain links TRBV20-1 with TRBJ1-1; 7 bases agree with TRBD1. The CDR3 is 14 residues long. V shed 0 bases, J shed 4 bases, and the junction held 5 bases outside the gene matches. CDR1 is DFQATT and CDR2 is SNEGSKA in the germline V gene (reference sequence). The CDR3 nucleotides read TGCAGTGCTAGAGATTGGCAGGGGGGCACTGAAGCTTTCTTT. Translating it yields CSARDWQGGTEAFF.

In this sample, this clonotype turned up many times. This rearrangement joins TRBV27 to TRBJ2-3, with D possibly being TRBD2 (6 bases). Trimming left V 2 bases short and J 2 bases short, with 17 bases between. This CDR3 spans 17 amino acids. The germline V gene encodes CDR1 MNHEY and CDR2 SMNVEV (reference sequence). This CDR3 is CASSLRWDSGNTDTQYF. The CDR3, as DNA: TGTGCCAGCAGTTTACGCTGGGATAGCGGAAACACAGATACGCAGTATTTT.

In this sample, this clonotype turned up a few times. The chain links TRBV10-3 to TRBJ2-3; 10 nucleotides align to TRBD1. V dropped 8 bases and J dropped 1; count of bases not matched to a gene: 6. This CDR3 region has 15 residues. Germline CDR1 and CDR2: ENHRY and SYGVKD. The CDR3 spells CAIGDRGEGTDTQYF. CDR3 nucleotide sequence: TGTGCCATCGGGGACAGGGGCGAGGGCACAGATACGCAGTATTTT.

V gene TRBV6-2 or TRBV6-3 combines with J gene TRBJ2-7; D ambiguous. V was clipped by 6 bases and J by 2 bases, with 11 bases between them. The CDR3 spans 13 residues. Germline V gene lookup returns CDR1 MNHEY and CDR2 SVGEGT. In DNA, the CDR3 is TGTGCCAGCAGCCTACCGTCCCCCTACGAGCAGTACTTC. This gives the protein CASSLPSPYEQYF.

This clonotype came up a few times. This sequence joins TRBV7-9 and TRBJ2-2; D unclear. Germline values: CDR1 SEHNR, CDR2 FQNEAQ (reference sequence). Trimming shortened V by 0 bases and J by 2 bases, and 7 bases separated the two germline ends. The CDR3 runs to 15 residues. CDR3 in amino acids: CASSLALQNTGELFF. CDR3 nucleotide sequence: TGTGCCAGCAGCTTAGCGCTCCAAAACACCGGGGAGCTGTTTTTT.

This clonotype has just a few counts. The chain recombines TRBV7-8 with TRBJ1-3; no firm D call. Germline V lookup: CDR1 SGHVS, CDR2 FQNEAQ. This CDR3 is built from 14 residues. The V and J ends lost 1 base and 0 bases respectively, with 4 bases between them. The CDR3 DNA sequence: TGTGCCAGCAGCTTAGTCCTCTCTGGAAACACCATATATTTT. Translating gives CASSLVLSGNTIYF.

This sequence joins TRBV7-8 and TRBJ2-3; D is unresolved. V lost 1 base and J 4 bases, leaving 9 bases between the germline ends. CDR3 length: 14 residues. Per germline, CDR1 SGHVS and CDR2 FQNEAQ. The CDR3 nucleotides read TGTGCCAGCAGCTTAGGATTGAAATCAGATACGCAGTATTTT. Its translation: CASSLGLKSDTQYF.

J is TRBJ1-1 and V is TRBV20-1; D gene unclear. Trimming left V 3 bases short and J 0 bases short, with 8 bases between. The CDR3 runs to 13 residues. Germline V gene lookup returns CDR1 DFQATT and CDR2 SNEGSKA (reference sequence). The CDR3 coding sequence is TGCAGTGCTAGGGGCCGGCTGAACACTGAAGCTTTCTTT. Its translation is CSARGRLNTEAFF.

This rearrangement joins TRBV5-6 to TRBJ2-7, with D tentatively TRBD2 (6 bases). V was clipped by 7 bases and J by 2 bases, with 13 bases between them. The germline gives CDR1 SGHDT, CDR2 YYEEEE. This CDR3 contains 13 residues. CDR3 in DNA: TGTGCCAGCGCCCCTGGGGAGGCCTACGAGCAGTACTTC. Its translation is CASAPGEAYEQYF.

V and J are TRBV29-1 and TRBJ1-1; D uncertain. CDR1 is SQVTM, CDR2 ANQGSEA, per germline. V was cut by 3 bases and J by 4 bases, with 15 bases left in between. There are 14 residues in the CDR3. In DNA, the CDR3 is TGCAGCGTTGATTCCGAGAGCCTCTTCACTGAAGCTTTCTTT. This codes for CSVDSESLFTEAFF.

This clonotype was detected a few times. The chain links TRBV12-3 or TRBV12-4 to TRBJ2-4; 9 bases are shared with TRBD1. With V trimmed by 5 bases and J by 14 bases, 7 bases remained unmatched. CDR3 length: 12 residues. The CDR3 region has the DNA TGTGCCAGCAGTGCACTAGACAGGGGGAAGTACTTC. Amino acid sequence: CASSALDRGKYF.

The gene calls are TRBV4-1 and TRBJ2-7; D is unclear. The ends were cut back, 2 bases at V and 2 bases at J, with 7 bases in the middle. The CDR3 is 13 amino acids. Germline values: CDR1 MGHRA, CDR2 YSYEKL. CDR3 nucleotide sequence: TGCGCCAGCAGCCAACGACTTACCTACGAGCAGTACTTC. Protein: CASSQRLTYEQYF.

The gene calls are TRBV29-1 and TRBJ1-2, with a tentative D call TRBD1 (5 bases). Per germline, CDR1 SQVTM and CDR2 ANQGSEA. The ends were cut back, 8 bases at V and 2 bases at J, with 15 bases in the middle. The CDR3 totals 13 residues. The CDR3 here is CSYRREGNYGYTF. The CDR3 DNA reads as TGCAGCTACAGGAGGGAGGGGAACTATGGCTACACCTTC.